This TCR beta chain was obtained from a study of esophageal squamous cell carcinoma under preoperative chemotherapy. Notes on this clonotype: Its specificity is not known. A read error may account for a junction end that differs from germline.

Noted time point: before preoperative PTX-NDP chemotherapy. Before surgery, patients were given preoperative paclitaxel-nedaplatin chemotherapy. General observations from the study: Post-treatment tumor-infiltrating lymphocytes appeared partly derived from peripheral T cells migrating into the tumor.

TCRdb ran MiXCR on the PCR reads and lists one entry per CDR3 protein. Here the sample spans roughly 32,000 distinct CDR3 sequences, 49% being singletons. The CDR3 sequence is 15 residues long. Per the germline V gene, CDR1 is SGHVS and CDR2 is FQNEAQ. The sample was taken from a patient given preoperative chemotherapy. The sequence came from a human donor with esophageal squamous cell carcinoma. The donor label of this sample is uncertain. The J gene is TRBJ2-3, the V gene TRBV7-8, with a possible D match to TRBD2 (7 bases). CDR3 amino acids: CASSLGQRDKDTQYF. The CDR3 bases are TGTGCCAGCAGCTTGGGCCAGCGGGACAAAGATACGCAGTATTTC. The full variable domain, rest sourced from reference TRBV7-8 and TRBJ2-3, is GAGVSQSPRYKVAKRGQDVALRCDPISGHVSLFWYQQALGQGPEFLTYFQNEAQLDKSGLPSDRFFAERPEGSVSTLKIQRTQQEDSAVYLCASSLGQRDKDTQYFGPGTRLTVL.